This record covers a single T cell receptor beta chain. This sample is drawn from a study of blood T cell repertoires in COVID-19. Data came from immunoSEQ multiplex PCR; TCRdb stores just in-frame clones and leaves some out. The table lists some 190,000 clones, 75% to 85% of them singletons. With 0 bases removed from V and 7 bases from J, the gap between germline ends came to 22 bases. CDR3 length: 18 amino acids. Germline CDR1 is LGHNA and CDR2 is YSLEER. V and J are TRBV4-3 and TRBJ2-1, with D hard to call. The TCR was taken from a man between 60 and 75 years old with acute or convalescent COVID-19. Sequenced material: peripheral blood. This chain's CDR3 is CASSQDIPRSIGINEQFF. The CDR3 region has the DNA TGCGCCAGCAGCCAAGATATCCCGAGGTCCATCGGAATAAATGAGCAGTTCTTC.